This TCR beta chain was recorded in a study of regulatory T cells in long-lasting Graves disease. Time point in this sample: persistent/refractory GD, antithyroid drugs over 5 years with positive TRAb. PBMC RNA was the source of the TCR library. The TCR beta library used iRepertoire HTBI primers with Arm-PCR amplification of CDR3. TCRdb processed the multiplex PCR reads anew with MiXCR; each CDR3 protein has one entry. The sample lists about 430,000 distinct CDR3 sequences; under 25% were seen once. In germline, CDR1 is DFQATT, CDR2 SNEGSKA (reference sequence). This CDR3 contains 14 residues. With V trimmed by 1 base and J by 6 bases, 4 bases remained unmatched.

The clonotype was recovered from a female donor with Graves disease. This sequence joins TRBV20-1 and TRBJ2-1; 9 bases match TRBD2. The starting material was peripheral blood mononuclear cells (PBMCs), obtained when the disease was refractory, from a patient treated with antithyroid drugs. CDR3 DNA: TGCAGTGCTAGAGGGATAGCGGGAGCCAATGAGCAGTTCTTC. It translates to CSARGIAGANEQFF.